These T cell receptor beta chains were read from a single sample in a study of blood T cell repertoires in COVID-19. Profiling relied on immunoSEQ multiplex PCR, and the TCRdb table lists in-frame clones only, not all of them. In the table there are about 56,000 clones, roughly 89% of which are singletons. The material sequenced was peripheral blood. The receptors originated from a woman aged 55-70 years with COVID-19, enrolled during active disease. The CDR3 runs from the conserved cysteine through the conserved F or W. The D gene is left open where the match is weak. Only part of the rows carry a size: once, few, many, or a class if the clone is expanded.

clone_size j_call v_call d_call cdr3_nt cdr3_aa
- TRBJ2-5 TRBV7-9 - TGTGCCAGCAGCTACGACCAGGGGACCCAGTACTTC CASSYDQGTQYF
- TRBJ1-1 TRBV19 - TGTGCCAGTAGCGGGGCGGGGGGGACGAGGACTGAAGCTTTCTTT CASSGAGGTRTEAFF
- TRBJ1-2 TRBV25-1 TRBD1 TGTGCCAGCAGTGACCCCCGGGACAGGGAGGACTATGGCTACACCTTC CASSDPRDREDYGYTF
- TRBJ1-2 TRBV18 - TGTGCCAGCTCACCCTCCAGGGAAGACTATGGCTACACCTTC CASSPSREDYGYTF
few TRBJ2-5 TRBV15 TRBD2 TGTGCCACCAGCGGGATAGCGGGAGAGACCCAGTACTTC CATSGIAGETQYF
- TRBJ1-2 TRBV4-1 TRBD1 TGCGCCAGCAGCCAAGATTCGGGACAGGAACACGGCTACACCTTC CASSQDSGQEHGYTF
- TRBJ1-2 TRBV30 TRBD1 TGTGCCTGGAGCGGACAGGCTAACTATGGCTACACCTTC CAWSGQANYGYTF
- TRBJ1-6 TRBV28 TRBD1 TGTGCCAGCAATTACCAGGGACAGGGGGGTTCACCCCTCCACTTT CASNYQGQGGSPLHF
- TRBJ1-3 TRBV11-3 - TGTGCCAGCAGCCGGCGGCACACCATATATTTT CASSRRHTIYF
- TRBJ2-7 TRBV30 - TGTGCCTGGAGTGTGGGCAGGACCTACGAGCAGTACTTC CAWSVGRTYEQYF
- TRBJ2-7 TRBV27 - TGTGCCAGCACCTTTCACGGAGCCTACGAGCAGTACTTC CASTFHGAYEQYF
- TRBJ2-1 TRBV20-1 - TGCAGTGCTAGTTTGCTTAGCTCCTACAATGAGCAGTTCTTC CSASLLSSYNEQFF
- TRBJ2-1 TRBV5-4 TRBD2 TGTGCCAGCAGCTTGGGACTAGCGGGAGCGTACAATGAGCAGTTCTTC CASSLGLAGAYNEQFF
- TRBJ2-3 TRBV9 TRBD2 TGTGCCAGCAGCCCCTTAGCGGGAGACAGAGATACGCAGTATTTT CASSPLAGDRDTQYF
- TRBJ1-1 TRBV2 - TGTGCCAGCAGGGAAGGGGTGGGGAGCACTGAAGCTTTCTTT CASREGVGSTEAFF
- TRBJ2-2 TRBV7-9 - TGTGCCAGCAGCTCCCTATCTGGGGAGCTGTTTTTT CASSSLSGELFF
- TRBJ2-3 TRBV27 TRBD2 TGTGCCAGCAGTACAATAGCGGGAGTGGGCACAGATACGCAGTATTTT CASSTIAGVGTDTQYF
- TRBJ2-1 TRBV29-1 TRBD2 TGCAGCGTTGAAGCGGGACTAGCCGGGGACAATGAGCAGTTCTTC CSVEAGLAGDNEQFF
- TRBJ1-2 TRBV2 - TGTGCCAGCAGTGAAGCGGGCAACTACTATGGCTACACCTTC CASSEAGNYYGYTF
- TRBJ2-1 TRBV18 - TGTGCCAGCTCATCCGATGAGTACAATGAGCAGTTCTTC CASSSDEYNEQFF
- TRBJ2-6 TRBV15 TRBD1 TGTGCCTCCAGGGGGCCTGGGGCCAACGTCCTGACTTTC CASRGPGANVLTF
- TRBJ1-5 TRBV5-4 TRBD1 TGTGCCAGCAGCGTGGGACAGGGTCAAAGGCATTTT CASSVGQGQRHF
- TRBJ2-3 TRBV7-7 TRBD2 TGTGCCAGCAGCCCGATCAGAGGGGCGGGGGGCACAGATACGCAGTATTTT CASSPIRGAGGTDTQYF
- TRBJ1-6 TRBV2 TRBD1 TGTGCCAGCAGTGACGGGCAGGGGGATTCACCCCTCCACTTT CASSDGQGDSPLHF
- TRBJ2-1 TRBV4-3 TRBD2 TGCGCCAGCAGCCAAAGCGTACTAGCGGAATACAATGAGCAGTTCTTC CASSQSVLAEYNEQFF
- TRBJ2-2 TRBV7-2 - TGTGCCAGCAGCTTAGTTGCAGTGCAGACCGGGGAGCTGTTTTTT CASSLVAVQTGELFF
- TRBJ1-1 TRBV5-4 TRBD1 TGTGCCAGCAGCCCGGGGACAGGGGACACTGAAGCTTTCTTT CASSPGTGDTEAFF
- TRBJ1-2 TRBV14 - TGTGCCAGCAGCCGGGGGACAAGCTACCACTATGGCTACACCTTC CASSRGTSYHYGYTF
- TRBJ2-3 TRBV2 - TGTGCCAGCAGTCCCGAAGCGAGGACAGATACGCAGTATTTT CASSPEARTDTQYF
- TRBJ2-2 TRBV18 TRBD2 TGTGCCAGCTCCCCGGGAGGCCTCCCAACCGGGGAGCTGTTTTTT CASSPGGLPTGELFF
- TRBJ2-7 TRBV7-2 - TGTGCCAGCAGCCCTGCGCCGAGGCGCCCCTACGAGCAGTACTTC CASSPAPRRPYEQYF
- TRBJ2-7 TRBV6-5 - TGTGCCAGCAGTCATGGGCCTAGCCGGGGGGCCGAGCAGTACTTC CASSHGPSRGAEQYF
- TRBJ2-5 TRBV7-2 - TGTGCCAGCAGTTCGACTAGACAAGAGACCCAGTACTTC CASSSTRQETQYF
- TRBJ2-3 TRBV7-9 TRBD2 TGTGCCAGCAGCTTACCTAGCGGATACGATGGAGATACGCAGTATTTT CASSLPSGYDGDTQYF
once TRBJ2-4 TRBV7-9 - TGTGCCAGCAGCATGACAGTAGCCAAAAACATTCAGTACTTC CASSMTVAKNIQYF
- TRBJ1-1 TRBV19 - TGTGCCAGTAGTATAGCGGGGGGGCGAGCTTTCTTT CASSIAGGRAFF
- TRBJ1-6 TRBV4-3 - TGCGCCAGCAGCCAAGTGTCAGGAGGGAATAATTCACCCCTCCACTTT CASSQVSGGNNSPLHF
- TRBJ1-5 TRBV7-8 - TGTGCCAGCAGCCAAAGTACGGGGGATCAGCCCCAGCATTTT CASSQSTGDQPQHF
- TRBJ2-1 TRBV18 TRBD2 TGTGCCAGCTCCCCCGGGACTAGGTCCTACAATGAGCAGTTCTTC CASSPGTRSYNEQFF
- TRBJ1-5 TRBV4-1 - TGCGCCAGCAGCCAAGATCCGGGCAGGGGTGGGCAGCCCCAGCATTTT CASSQDPGRGGQPQHF
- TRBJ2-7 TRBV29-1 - TGCAGCGTTGAAATGAGGGGGGGCAACTACGAGCAGTACTTC CSVEMRGGNYEQYF
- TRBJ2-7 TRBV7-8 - TGTGCCAGCAGCTTAGAAGAGGCGAGTCTTAAAGAGCAGTACTTC CASSLEEASLKEQYF